Listed below are T cell receptor beta chains from one sample, sequenced in a study of human T cells and chemical hapten exposure. Using its own MiXCR run on the RACE reads, TCRdb lists one record per CDR3 protein. The top ten hold 3% to 4.5% of the sample, which has about 70,000 distinct CDR3 sequences, around 7.9% seen once. The specimen comprised whole blood, sampled in connection with sensitization to the hapten diphenylcyclopropenone (DPC). The receptor source for this set is a woman aged 45-65 years with alopecia areata. Some clones in this sample may be carry-over from other donors' samples. CDR3s include the opening cysteine and the closing phenylalanine or tryptophan. A D gene is named only where the DNA matches it firmly. Clone sizes are given selectively: once, few, many, or a class where the clone is expanded.

d_gene | abundance | j_gene | v_gene | CDR3nt | CDR3aa
TRBD1 | many | TRBJ1-1 | TRBV3-1 | TGTGCCAGCAGCCTACCCAGCCAGACAGGGGTGACTGAAGCTTTCTTT | CASSLPSQTGVTEAFF
TRBD2 | many | TRBJ2-7 | TRBV27 | TGTGCCAGCAGTTTAAGCGGGGCCCGGGGGTACTACGAGCAGTACTTC | CASSLSGARGYYEQYF
TRBD1 | many | TRBJ1-1 | TRBV29-1 | TGCAGCGTTGGCCAGGGGGGGGCGAACACTGAAGCTTTCTTT | CSVGQGGANTEAFF
- | few | TRBJ2-3 | TRBV4-1 | TGCGCCAGCAGCCAAGGTAGTACTGTGGATACGCAGTATTTT | CASSQGSTVDTQYF
TRBD2 | many | TRBJ2-7 | TRBV4-3 | TGCGCCAGCAGCCCCGGGACTAGCGGCAACGAGCAGTACTTC | CASSPGTSGNEQYF
- | - | TRBJ1-5 | TRBV24-1 | TGTGCCACCAGTGATCAGGGGAGGCAGCCCCAGCATTTT | CATSDQGRQPQHF
TRBD2 | few | TRBJ2-1 | TRBV15 | TGTGCCACCAGCAGAGAAACTAGCGTCGGTGATGAGCAGTTCTTC | CATSRETSVGDEQFF
TRBD1 | - | TRBJ1-4 | TRBV10-3 | TGTGCCACCTCGACCCCTCAACTCCGGGACAGGAGGTTTTTT | CATSTPQLRDRRFF
- | many | TRBJ2-7 | TRBV20-1 | TGCAGTGCTAGTTCCAGGCTATCCTACGAGCAGTACTTC | CSASSRLSYEQYF
- | many | TRBJ2-2 | TRBV10-1 | TGCGCCAGCGGGAGTCGTAACACCGGGGAGCTGTTTTTT | CASGSRNTGELFF
- | few | TRBJ1-1 | TRBV5-1 | TGCGCCAGCAGCTTGGCCCTAAACAGCAACACTGAAGCTTTCTTT | CASSLALNSNTEAFF
- | many | TRBJ2-3 | TRBV28 | TGTGCCAGCAGTAACAGGAGACTTAGCACAGATACGCAGTATTTT | CASSNRRLSTDTQYF
TRBD1 | many | TRBJ2-3 | TRBV7-2 | TGTGCCAGCAGCCCAAGACAGGGGGGATCCACAGATACGCAGTATTTT | CASSPRQGGSTDTQYF
- | - | TRBJ2-5 | TRBV6-2/TRBV6-3 | TGTGCCTGCCGTCGCGGACAAGAGACCCAGTACTTC | CACRRGQETQYF
- | - | TRBJ2-3 | TRBV7-9 | TGTGCCAGCAGCTTAGTAAAGGATACGCAGTATTTT | CASSLVKDTQYF
- | many | TRBJ1-1 | TRBV6-1 | TGTGCCAGCGCCACGGGGACTGAAGCTTTCTTT | CASATGTEAFF
- | many | TRBJ1-1 | TRBV4-2 | TGTGCCAGCAGCCCAACAGTAGGTGGCACTGAAGCTTTCTTT | CASSPTVGGTEAFF
- | few | TRBJ2-7 | TRBV3-1 | TGTGCCAGCAGCCAAGAACGGTACTCGGAGCAGTACTTC | CASSQERYSEQYF